A selection of T cell receptor beta chains follows, all from one sample in a study of vaccination effects on CD4 cells after COVID-19. The protocol was immunoSEQ multiplex PCR, while the TCRdb copy is restricted to in-frame clones and leaves out a portion. This table holds approximately 24,000 clones, around three quarters found once. These receptors' antigens are unknown. This material consisted of CD4+ T cells from PBMCs cultured with HCoV-NL63 spike peptides, taken before COVID-19 vaccination. The receptors stem from a human donor who received a COVID-19 vaccine. Each CDR3 is given with its conserved first and last residue. Fields, in order: V gene, clone size, J gene, D gene, CDR3 DNA, CDR3 protein. D genes are given only for firm matches. Rows may omit the clone size; those that give it use once, few, many or a size class.

TRBV6-5	NA	TRBJ1-6	NA	TGTGCCAGCTCCGCGGGCCCCGGCGGGTGGTCACCCCTCCACTTT	CASSAGPGGWSPLHF
TRBV12-5	NA	TRBJ2-7	NA	TGTGCTAGTGGTTTGCGGTTCCACGAGCAGTACTTC	CASGLRFHEQYF
TRBV20-1	NA	TRBJ1-2	NA	TGCAGTGCTTCAGGTCTAAGGGGCTACACCTTC	CSASGLRGYTF
TRBV6-5	NA	TRBJ1-2	NA	TGTGCCAGCAGCTTGAGGGAGAACTATGGCTACACCTTC	CASSLRENYGYTF
TRBV2	NA	TRBJ2-7	TRBD1	TGTGCCAGCACCAAGACAGGGGGCAGGTACGAGCAGTACTTC	CASTKTGGRYEQYF
TRBV11-2	NA	TRBJ2-5	TRBD2	TGTGCCAGCAGCTTAGGGACTAGCGGACCAGAGACCCAGTACTTC	CASSLGTSGPETQYF
TRBV14	few	TRBJ2-3	NA	TGTGCCAGCAGCCAAGAGTGGCAGGATACGCAGTATTTT	CASSQEWQDTQYF
TRBV3-1/TRBV3-2	NA	TRBJ1-2	TRBD1	TGTGCCAGCAGCCAAGGCAGGGGGGCTAACTATGGCTACACCTTC	CASSQGRGANYGYTF
TRBV6-2/TRBV6-3	NA	TRBJ2-7	TRBD2	TGTGCCAGCAGTTACGGTAGGACTAGCGGGAATATTGCCTACGAGCAGTACTTC	CASSYGRTSGNIAYEQYF
TRBV2	NA	TRBJ1-1	TRBD1	TGTGCCAGCGGACAGGTCTACACTGAAGCTTTCTTT	CASGQVYTEAFF
TRBV14	NA	TRBJ2-7	NA	TGTGCCAGCAGCCAAATGACAGGTCGCGAGCAGTACTTC	CASSQMTGREQYF
TRBV18	NA	TRBJ1-5	NA	TGTGCCAGCTCACCGCGGAGGGGAAGCAATCAGCCCCAGCATTTT	CASSPRRGSNQPQHF
TRBV5-1	NA	TRBJ1-2	NA	TGCGCCAGCAGCTCGGGCGGGGTGCGAGGCTATGGCTACACCTTC	CASSSGGVRGYGYTF
TRBV19	NA	TRBJ2-3	TRBD2	TGTGCCAGTAGTATTGGGCTAGCGGGGGGCGATACGCAGTATTTT	CASSIGLAGGDTQYF
TRBV5-5	NA	TRBJ1-3	NA	TGTGCCAGCAGCTTGGACAGGGCTTTCTCTGGAAACACCATATATTTT	CASSLDRAFSGNTIYF
TRBV5-4	NA	TRBJ1-2	NA	TGTGCCAGCAGCTTGGGGATTAAAGGCTACACCTTC	CASSLGIKGYTF
TRBV9	NA	TRBJ2-5	TRBD1	TGTGCCAGCAGTGACGACAGGGGGGGAGAGACCCAGTACTTC	CASSDDRGGETQYF
TRBV18	NA	TRBJ2-7	TRBD1	TGTGCCAGCTCTCTAACCCGACAGGGGGGCTACGAGCAGTACTTC	CASSLTRQGGYEQYF
TRBV6-5	NA	TRBJ2-1	TRBD1	TGTGCCAGCAGTTACGGGACAGCTAACAATGAGCAGTTCTTC	CASSYGTANNEQFF
TRBV7-9	few	TRBJ1-6	TRBD1	TGTGCCAGCAGCCTACCGGGACAGGGGGCTTCACCCCTCCACTTT	CASSLPGQGASPLHF
TRBV10-3	NA	TRBJ2-3	TRBD2	TGTGCCATCAGTGAGACAGGACTAGCGGGAGTAGCTATCGGCACAGATACGCAGTATTTT	CAISETGLAGVAIGTDTQYF
TRBV5-4	NA	TRBJ2-3	NA	TGTGCCAGCAGCTTGGAAAGAAGGACAGATACGCAGTATTTT	CASSLERRTDTQYF
TRBV5-1	NA	TRBJ2-3	NA	TGCGCCAGCAGCTTGAGCGACGGCACAGATACGCAGTATTTT	CASSLSDGTDTQYF
TRBV2	NA	TRBJ1-5	TRBD1	TGTGCCAGCAGCCCCAGGGGGGCTAATAGCAATCAGCCCCAGCATTTT	CASSPRGANSNQPQHF
TRBV5-1	NA	TRBJ2-1	NA	TGCGCCAGCAGCTTGAACTCATACAATGAGCAGTTCTTC	CASSLNSYNEQFF
TRBV11-3	NA	TRBJ2-5	TRBD2	TGTGCCAGCAGCTACGTGGGAACGGGGGGGCAAGAGACCCAGTACTTC	CASSYVGTGGQETQYF
TRBV10-3	NA	TRBJ2-1	NA	TGTGCCATCAGTGGGGGGAGTGGCAATGAGCAGTTCTTC	CAISGGSGNEQFF
TRBV6-1	NA	TRBJ2-3	NA	TGTGCCAGCAGTGAAGGGGGGGCGGTTTGGACAGATACGCAGTATTTT	CASSEGGAVWTDTQYF
TRBV3-1/TRBV3-2	NA	TRBJ1-3	NA	TGTGCCAGCAGCCAGTACGGAGGGCACTCTTCTGGAAACACCATATATTTT	CASSQYGGHSSGNTIYF
TRBV6-5	NA	TRBJ1-3	NA	TGTGCCAGCAGTTACTTAGGTTTTGGTGGAAACACCATATATTTT	CASSYLGFGGNTIYF
TRBV6-2/TRBV6-3	once	TRBJ2-5	NA	TGTGCCAGCAGTTCCGGAGAGACCCAGTACTTC	CASSSGETQYF